The source of this T cell receptor beta chain is a study of T-cell reconstitution after alpha-beta-depleted transplantation in children. Unique molecular identifiers were incorporated into the prepared TCRbeta library. TCRdb analysed the PCR reads with MiXCR anew, one entry per CDR3 protein. The sample consists of hundreds of thousands of distinct CDR3 sequences, more than 10% of them appearing once. The V gene lost 3 bases and the J gene lost 2 bases, with 10 bases spanning the gap. Germline CDR1 SEHNR, CDR2 FQNEAQ (reference sequence). The CDR3 runs to 14 residues. This clonotype was recorded a few times.

The V and J genes are TRBV7-9 and TRBJ1-2; D is undetermined. The TCR was taken from a human donor who donated a stem cell graft to a child with Fanconi anemia. The starting material was PBMCs, obtained from the stem cell graft. The CDR3, as DNA: TGTGCCAGCAGCTTCAGTTTGGGAAACTATGGCTACACCTTC. Translated: CASSFSLGNYGYTF.